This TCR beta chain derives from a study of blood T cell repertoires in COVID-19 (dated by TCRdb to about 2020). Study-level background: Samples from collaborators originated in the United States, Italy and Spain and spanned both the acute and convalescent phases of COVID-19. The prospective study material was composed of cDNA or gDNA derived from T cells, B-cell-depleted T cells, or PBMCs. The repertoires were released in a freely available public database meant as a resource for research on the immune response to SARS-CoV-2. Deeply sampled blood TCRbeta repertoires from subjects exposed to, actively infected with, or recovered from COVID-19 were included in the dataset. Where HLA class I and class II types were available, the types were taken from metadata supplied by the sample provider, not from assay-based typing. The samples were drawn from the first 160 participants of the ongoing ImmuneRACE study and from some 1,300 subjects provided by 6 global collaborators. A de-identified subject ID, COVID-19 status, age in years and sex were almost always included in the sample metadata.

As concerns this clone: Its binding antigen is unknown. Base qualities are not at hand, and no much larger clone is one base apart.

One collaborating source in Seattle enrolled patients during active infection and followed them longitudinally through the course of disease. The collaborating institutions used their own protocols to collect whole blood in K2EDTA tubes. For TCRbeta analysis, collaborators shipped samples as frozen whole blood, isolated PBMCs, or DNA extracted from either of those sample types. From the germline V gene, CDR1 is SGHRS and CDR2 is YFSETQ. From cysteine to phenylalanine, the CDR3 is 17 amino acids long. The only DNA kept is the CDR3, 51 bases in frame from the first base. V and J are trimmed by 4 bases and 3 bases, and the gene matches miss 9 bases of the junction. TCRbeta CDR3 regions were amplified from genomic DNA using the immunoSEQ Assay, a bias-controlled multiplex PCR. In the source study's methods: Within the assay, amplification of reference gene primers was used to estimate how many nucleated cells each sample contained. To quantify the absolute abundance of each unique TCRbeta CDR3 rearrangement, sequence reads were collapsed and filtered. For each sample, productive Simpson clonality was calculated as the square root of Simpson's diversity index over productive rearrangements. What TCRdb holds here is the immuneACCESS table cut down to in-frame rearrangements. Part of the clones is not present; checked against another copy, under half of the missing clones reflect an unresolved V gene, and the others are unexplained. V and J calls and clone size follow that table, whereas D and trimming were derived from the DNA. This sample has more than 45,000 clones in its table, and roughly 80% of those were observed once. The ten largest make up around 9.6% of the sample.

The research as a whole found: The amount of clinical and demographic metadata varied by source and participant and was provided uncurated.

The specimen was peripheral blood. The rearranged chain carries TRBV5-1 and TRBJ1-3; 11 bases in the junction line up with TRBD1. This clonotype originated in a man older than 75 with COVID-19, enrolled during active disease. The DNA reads TGCGCCAGCAGCCCGGGACAGGGGGTCACTCTTGGAAACACCATATATTTT. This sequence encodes CASSPGQGVTLGNTIYF.